This T cell receptor (beta chain) was retrieved from a study of beta chain features in type 1 diabetes. The study, taken as a whole, reports: It was among patients, rather than healthy donors, that naive, central memory and Treg TCRB repertoires appeared more similar. TCRB CDR3s were moderately but significantly shorter in Type 1 diabetes patients in all four CD4+ subsets. These data did not resolve whether HLA type affects TCRB rearrangement. Researchers cautioned that cDNA sequencing could over-represent cells with high TCR expression.

Each of the CD4+ naive, central memory, regulatory and stem cell-like memory populations was sorted via CD45RO/CCR7/CD25/CD127/CD95/CD27. This clone was seen a few times. Its target is not known. The whole isolated RNA underwent reverse transcription, so sequencing captured expressed TCRB transcripts. Here immunoSEQ multiplex PCR was the method, and the copy in TCRdb shows in-frame clones only, minus some. The sample contains 550,000 to 850,000 clones, about an eighth of which appear only once. The germline gives CDR1 LGHNA, CDR2 YNFKEQ. Trimming took 4 bases from V and 1 from J; bases not matched to a gene: 15. This CDR3 has 18 residues.

Source material: naive CD4+ T cells from blood. The clonotype originates from a man between 18 and 29 years old with type 1 diabetes. This chain uses TRBV4-2 with TRBJ2-7; 8 bases fit TRBD2. The DNA for the CDR3 is TGTGCCAGCAGCCGCACCGGGGGGCTAGCGGGTGAATCCTACGAGCAGTACTTC. It translates to CASSRTGGLAGESYEQYF.